This T cell receptor beta chain was recorded in a study of CD8 T cells in ankylosing spondylitis. Broader study findings: As reported, disease-linked clones showed significant enrichment in matched ankylosing spondylitis synovial fluid. Blood from ankylosing spondylitis patients appeared to carry a characteristic roughly 8-variant TCR beta motif.

Concerning this clonotype itself: As yet, its antigen is unknown.

The length of the CDR3 is 13 residues. Germline assignment: CDR1 MNHNS and CDR2 SASEGT. J gave up 9 bases and V 6 bases, and 8 bases lay outside the gene matches. TCRdb ran MiXCR on the 5' RACE reads and lists one entry per CDR3 protein. Counted here are fewer than 250,000 distinct CDR3 sequences, approximately 24% occurring once; the ten biggest clones make up less than 8.5%. This receptor was identified in a male donor with ankylosing spondylitis or in good health (not recorded which). Material: blood, either unsorted or a sorted T cell fraction (not recorded which). The chain recombines TRBV6-1 with TRBJ2-1; TRBD1 agrees at 7 bases. The CDR3 region has the DNA TGTGCCAGCAGAATAGTAACAGGGGCTGAGCAGTTCTTC. As protein: CASRIVTGAEQFF.